These 13 T cell receptor beta chains were all obtained from the same sample, sequenced in a study of T and B cells in COVID-19 patients (dated by TCRdb to about 2020). The listed sequencing device is Illumina MiSeq. TRB rearrangements were amplified by multiplex PCR with BIOMED2 TRB-A/B primer pools. In-frame beta chains were kept once TCRdb had trimmed the public reads at Q25 with fastp and called clones with MiXCR. For every CDR3 protein sequence, its rows merge into one entry that carries the most common genes and DNA. Here the sample has around 11,000 distinct CDR3 sequences; more than 30% occur a single time. Around an eighth of the sample belongs to the ten largest clones. TRB repertoires were amplified using about 230-500 ng of genomic DNA isolated from blood. Input material: blood. The origin of the receptors is a human donor with active COVID-19.

The chain joins TRBV25-1 to TRBJ1-5, with D perhaps TRBD1 (6 bases). V shed 6 bases and J shed 6 bases, with 21 bases lying between them. In germline, CDR1 is MGHDK, CDR2 SYGVNS. This CDR3 spans 16 amino acids. The CDR3 DNA follows: TGTGCCAGCAGCCAGGAAGGGGGGAAGGGATTTCAGCCCCAGCATTTT. It specifies CASSQEGGKGFQPQHF.

In its sample, this clonotype is medium-sized. This chain uses TRBV6-2 or TRBV6-3 with TRBJ2-2, with a tentative D call TRBD1 (5 bases). V dropped 5 bases and J dropped 5 bases, with 9 bases sitting between them. CDR3 size: 13 residues. CDR1 is MNHEY and CDR2 is SVGEGT in the germline V gene. The CDR3 protein is CASSMSGTGELFF. In DNA, the CDR3 is TGTGCCAGCAGTATGTCAGGGACCGGGGAGCTGTTTTTT.

This rearrangement joins TRBV5-1 to TRBJ2-7; 11 nucleotides line up with TRBD1. CDR3 length: 15 residues. With 4 bases clipped from V and 2 bases from J, the junction kept 5 bases outside the gene matches. Germline CDR1 and CDR2: SGHRS and YFSETQ. CDR3 protein: CASSKGQGVPYEQYF. CDR3 in DNA: TGCGCCAGCAGCAAGGGACAGGGGGTTCCCTACGAGCAGTACTTC.

This clonotype is categorized as medium-sized. The chain couples TRBV6-5 to TRBJ2-2; unclear D gene. CDR1 and CDR2 from the germline V gene are MNHEY and SVGAGI. V was clipped by 2 bases and J by 5 bases, with 9 bases between them. This CDR3 has 14 amino acids. DNA of the CDR3: TGTGCCAGCAGTTACAGTAGTCCGACCGGGGAGCTGTTTTTT. Protein: CASSYSSPTGELFF.

The chain combines TRBV11-1 with TRBJ1-2; D not resolved. Germline loops: CDR1 SGHAT, CDR2 FQDESV (reference sequence). Trimming removed 1 base at V and 3 bases at J, with 12 bases between. CDR3 size: 15 residues. The CDR3 DNA sequence: TGTGCCAGCAGCTTAGGGGCATCGGTAGACTATGGCTACACCTTC. Its protein product is CASSLGASVDYGYTF. The entire variable domain, with the rest obtained from reference TRBV11-1 and TRBJ1-2, is as follows: EAEVAQSPRYKITEKSQAVAFWCDPISGHATLYWYRQILGQGPELLVQFQDESVVDDSQLPKDRFSAERLKGVDSTLKIQPAELGDSAMYLCASSLGASVDYGYTFGSGTRLTVV.

This clonotype turned up a few times. V and J are TRBV10-3 and TRBJ2-5, with TRBD2 matching 10 bases. V dropped 0 bases and J dropped 1; count of bases not matched to a gene: 2. CDR1 is ENHRY, CDR2 SYGVKD, per germline. CDR3 size: 16 residues. CDR3 protein: CAISESSGGGQETQYF. The CDR3 region has the DNA TGTGCCATCAGTGAGTCGAGCGGGGGGGGCCAAGAGACCCAGTACTTC.

The chain links TRBV12-3 or TRBV12-4 to TRBJ2-1, with D tentatively TRBD2 (6 bases). Trimming removed 1 base at V and 10 bases at J, with 11 bases between. The CDR3 consists of 13 residues. The CDR3 bases are TGTGCCAGCAGTTTAGTCGCGGGGTACGAGCAGTTCTTC. Residues: CASSLVAGYEQFF.

This clonotype is deemed medium-sized. The chain links TRBV13 to TRBJ2-3, with 10 bases aligning to TRBD2. With V trimmed by 3 bases and J by 6 bases, 9 bases remained unmatched. Germline V gene sequence: CDR1 PRHDT, CDR2 FYEKMQ (reference sequence). This CDR3 is 16 amino acids long. The DNA of the CDR3 is TGTGCCAGCAGCTTCCGCCGCAGCGGGGGGGCGGATACGCAGTATTTT. Amino acid sequence: CASSFRRSGGADTQYF.

By share of the sample, this clonotype is medium-sized. The V call is TRBV30, the J call TRBJ1-6; the match to TRBD1 covers 8 bases. Germline V gene data show CDR1 as GTSNPN and CDR2 as SVGIG (reference sequence). V gave up 3 bases and J gave up 12 bases; unmatched junction bases: 4. This CDR3 has 12 residues. For the CDR3, the DNA is TGTGCCTGGAGGCAGGGGGCGTTACCCCTCCACTTT. It yields the protein CAWRQGALPLHF.

The CDR3 sequence: CASSSGQGNEKLFF. In DNA form, the CDR3 reads TGTGCCAGCAGCTCGGGACAGGGAAATGAAAAACTGTTTTTT. The gene calls are TRBV11-1 and TRBJ1-4, with 9 bases lining up with TRBD1. Germline V gene data show CDR1 as SGHAT and CDR2 as FQDESV (reference sequence). Trimming removed 4 bases from V and 5 bases from J; junction bases left unmatched: 2. This CDR3 has 14 amino acids. The complete variable domain, with remaining parts taken from reference TRBV11-1 and TRBJ1-4, reads EAEVAQSPRYKITEKSQAVAFWCDPISGHATLYWYRQILGQGPELLVQFQDESVVDDSQLPKDRFSAERLKGVDSTLKIQPAELGDSAMYLCASSSGQGNEKLFFGSGTQLSVL.

Only a few counts were recorded for this clonotype. The CDR3 protein is CAISPWQGNSPLHF. In nucleotides, the CDR3 is TGTGCCATCAGTCCGTGGCAGGGGAATTCACCCCTCCACTTT. The rearrangement joins TRBV10-3 to TRBJ1-6, with D possibly being TRBD1 (6 bases). The V end lost 5 bases, the J end lost 7 bases, and 12 bases lay between the germline ends. The CDR3 spans 14 residues. Germline V gene lookup returns CDR1 ENHRY and CDR2 SYGVKD.

The chain is built from TRBV6-5 and TRBJ2-5; 7 bases fit TRBD1. Germline values: CDR1 MNHEY, CDR2 SVGAGI. The CDR3 has 16 amino acids. The trim removed 8 bases at V and 2 bases at J, leaving 14 bases unmatched. CDR3 sequence: CASAGTAARRQETQYF. The CDR3 DNA follows: TGTGCCAGCGCAGGGACAGCGGCTCGGAGACAAGAGACCCAGTACTTC.

Comment on this clonotype: A much larger clone sits a single nucleotide away, making a read error possible. The DNA of the CDR3 is TGTGCCAGCAGCTTGGTCTCCTCGCTAGCAGGGAGTAGTAAGCAGTTCTTC. Its protein product is CASSLVSSLAGSSKQFF. The genes are TRBV5-6 and TRBJ2-1; D tentatively fits TRBD1 or TRBD2 (5 bases each). The CDR3 has 17 amino acids. In germline, CDR1 is SGHDT, CDR2 YYEEEE. Trimming stripped 0 bases from V and 11 bases from J, with 24 bases between.